This T cell receptor (beta chain) is drawn from a study of tumor-infiltrating lymphocytes in primary liver carcinoma. Study-level information: Tumors were staged T1-T3 N0M0 and measured roughly 4.2 to 10 cm across. General study findings and limits: In the absence of sorting, bulk samples left CD4+ and CD8+ repertoires uncompared. Compared with tumor region pairs, tumor-adjacent and tumor-blood pairs overlapped less.

To note about this clonotype: Its cognate antigen is unknown. Being one base from a much bigger clone, this may be a read error.

TCR beta cDNA was prepared out of 500 ng total RNA by means of a constant-region primer. Three rounds of nested multiplex PCR with slightly modified ARM-PCR produced TCR beta libraries. TCRdb ran MiXCR on the multiplex PCR reads and lists one entry per CDR3 protein. The repertoire has about 200,000 distinct CDR3 sequences, less than 65% of them found once; the top ten carry 6% to 8.5%. Germline DNA was also extracted, and blood RNA derived from unsorted whole blood. The sequencing input was peripheral blood. The receptor comes from a woman aged 55-75 years with primary liver carcinoma and hepatitis B virus infection.

The CDR3 here is CASRQSPRPGEKLFF. As DNA, the CDR3 is TGTGCCAGCAGGCAATCCCCCCGTCCGGGGGAAAAACTGTTTTTT. The chain has TRBV4-2 and TRBJ1-4, with D hard to call. CDR1 and CDR2 from the germline V gene are LGHNA and YNFKEQ. V lost 6 bases and J lost 8, with 19 bases in between. The CDR3 extends over 15 amino acids.